The TCR beta chain under discussion was sequenced for a study of OX40 agonist ivuxolimab in advanced cancers. The wider study: In this trial design, patients received ivuxolimab intravenously at 0.01 to 10 mg/kg every 2 weeks. Findings of the study overall: More expanded clones were found, on average, in CD8+ than in CD4+ T cells. CD4+ and CD8+ blood T cells expanded clonally by week 6 at 0.1 to 3.0 mg/kg.

Individuals having autoimmune disease history or systemic immunosuppression were not enrolled. About this clone: Its cognate antigen is unknown.

This CDR3 is built from 12 residues. CDR1 and CDR2 (germline): SGHRS, YFSETQ. V lost 0 bases and J 8 bases, leaving 5 bases between the germline ends. Generated by immunoSEQ multiplex PCR, the TCRdb table keeps only in-frame clones and is missing some. Of some 45,000 clones listed, 75% to 90% are singletons. The chain joins TRBV5-1 to TRBJ2-2; D gene ambiguous. The sample here was CD4+ or CD8+ T cells sorted from blood, taken in a trial of the OX40 agonist ivuxolimab. This TCR was sampled from an adult with an advanced solid tumor such as melanoma, head and neck, liver or kidney cancer. Here the CDR3 reads CASSLDQGELFF. The CDR3 DNA follows: TGCGCCAGCAGCTTGGATCAAGGGGAGCTGTTTTTT.